These T cell receptor beta chains were read from a single sample in a study of T cells in Graves' hyperthyroidism and ophthalmopathy. One entry per CDR3 protein, called by TCRdb with MiXCR from the multiplex PCR reads. The sample lists over 150,000 distinct CDR3 sequences; 15% to 20% were seen once. The sequencing sample was made of blood. Receptors were obtained from a woman aged 45-59 years with Graves' hyperthyroidism. Each CDR3 is given with its conserved first and last residue. Each record gives: J gene, V gene, clone size, D gene, CDR3 DNA, CDR3 protein. The D gene is left open where the match is weak. Not all rows give a size; the values are once, few, many and, for expanded clones, a class.

TRBJ2-3 | TRBV24-1 | many | TRBD1 | TGTGCCACCAGTGGGGGGACAGGGTACCGCACAGATACGCAGTATTTT | CATSGGTGYRTDTQYF
TRBJ1-1 | TRBV20-1 | many | TRBD1 | TGCAGTGCTAGTGCCCAGGGGGGGGTATCTGAAGCTTTCTTT | CSASAQGGVSEAFF
TRBJ1-1 | TRBV2 | many | TRBD1 | TGTGGACAGGGCCGGGGGAGTTGGGGTACTGAAGCTTTCTTT | CGQGRGSWGTEAFF
TRBJ2-5 | TRBV19 | few | . | TGTGCCAGTAGCTTGGACCCGGCGGCAACAGAGACCCAGTACTTC | CASSLDPAATETQYF
TRBJ1-2 | TRBV18 | many | . | TGTGCCAGCTCACCACTTACGATGGGACGCACGGACTATGGCTACACCTTC | CASSPLTMGRTDYGYTF
TRBJ2-3 | TRBV20-1 | . | TRBD2 | TGCAGTGCTAGAGAGTTAGCGGGGGGCACAGATACGCAGTATTTT | CSARELAGGTDTQYF
TRBJ2-3 | TRBV6-1 | many | . | TGTGCCAGCAGACCAGGGATTTCCAGCACAGATACGCAGTATTTT | CASRPGISSTDTQYF
TRBJ1-1 | TRBV4-1 | . | . | TGCGCCAGCAGCCAAGATCCAAGGAACACTGAAGCTTTCTTT | CASSQDPRNTEAFF
TRBJ2-5 | TRBV6-6 | many | . | TGTGCCAGCAGTTACGGTGACAGTCACCAAGAGACCCAGTACTTC | CASSYGDSHQETQYF
TRBJ1-1 | TRBV28 | . | . | TGTGCCAGCAAGGTTGGGGTTGGTAACACTGAAGCTTTCTTT | CASKVGVGNTEAFF
TRBJ1-5 | TRBV2 | many | . | TGTGCCAGCAGAAGGGAGGCCCGTCAGCCCCAGCATTTT | CASRREARQPQHF
TRBJ1-2 | TRBV3-1 | few | . | TGTGCCAGCCGGGGAGGGGGGATCGCTGGCTACACCTTC | CASRGGGIAGYTF
TRBJ1-2 | TRBV4-1 | many | TRBD1 | TGCGCCAGCAGCCAAGATGACGGGACAGGGAAAGGCTACACCTTC | CASSQDDGTGKGYTF
TRBJ2-2 | TRBV5-1 | many | TRBD1 | TGCGCCAGCAGCTTGACCTCCCCCCTAGGGGACAGGGGAACCGGGGAGCTGTTTTTT | CASSLTSPLGDRGTGELFF
TRBJ2-1 | TRBV29-1 | many | . | TGCAGCGTTGGTTTTCGGGGTTACTACAATGAGCAGTTCTTC | CSVGFRGYYNEQFF
TRBJ2-7 | TRBV2 | many | . | TGTGCCAGCAGTGACGGGGCCTACTACGAGCAGTACTTC | CASSDGAYYEQYF
TRBJ2-7 | TRBV20-1 | many | TRBD2 | TGCAGTGCTAGAGACGGACTAGCCTACGAGCAGTACTTC | CSARDGLAYEQYF
TRBJ1-6 | TRBV3-1 | many | . | TGTGCCAGCAGCCAAGGTAGGGGGGGGACTATCTCACCCCTCCACTTT | CASSQGRGGTISPLHF
TRBJ2-7 | TRBV4-3 | . | TRBD1 | TGCGCCAGCAGCCCAGGACAGGGGGCATGGGAGCAGTACTTC | CASSPGQGAWEQYF
TRBJ2-1 | TRBV18 | many | . | TGTGCCAGCTCACCTCTAGCCGGTGAGCAGTTCTTC | CASSPLAGEQFF
TRBJ1-5 | TRBV28 | many | . | TGTGCCAGCAGGGTCCCGTCCCTTCAGCCCCAGCATTTT | CASRVPSLQPQHF
TRBJ1-4 | TRBV11-2 | many | . | TGTGCCAGCAGCTTGACGGGGGCGCGGAATGAAAAACTGTTTTTT | CASSLTGARNEKLFF
TRBJ1-1 | TRBV6-1 | few | . | TGTGCCAGCAGTTATGGGACACAATACACTGAAGCTTTCTTT | CASSYGTQYTEAFF
TRBJ1-2 | TRBV18 | few | . | TGTGCCAGCTCGCCCTTGGGGGCCGGCGATGGCTACACCTTC | CASSPLGAGDGYTF
TRBJ2-6 | TRBV24-1 | many | TRBD1 | TGTGCCACCAGTGATGCGACAGGGGGCCAGGGTTTGGCCAACGTCCTGACTTTC | CATSDATGGQGLANVLTF
TRBJ1-2 | TRBV6-1 | many | . | TGTGCCAGCAGTGCCGACAGGCGAACTAACTATGGCTACACCTTC | CASSADRRTNYGYTF
TRBJ1-2 | TRBV5-1 | . | . | TGCGCCAGCAGCTTGTCACAGTTAAACTATGGCTACACCTTC | CASSLSQLNYGYTF
TRBJ1-1 | TRBV6-1 | many | . | TGTGCCAGCAGCACGGGACTCTTGAACACTGAAGCTTTCTTT | CASSTGLLNTEAFF
TRBJ1-2 | TRBV5-8 | many | . | TGTGCCAGCAGTCCCGACAGTTACTATGGCTACACCTTC | CASSPDSYYGYTF
TRBJ1-1 | TRBV2 | many | TRBD1 | TGTGCCAGCAGTGACGCCGGGACAGGGGCGAGCGATGAAGCTTTCTTT | CASSDAGTGASDEAFF